This T cell receptor (beta chain) came from a study of cytomegalovirus exposure and HLA in healthy donors. The wider study: Within an early data release were about 80 million unique TCRs drawn from HLA-typed donors.

The PCR used 60 Vbeta and 13 Jbeta primers. Produced via immunoSEQ multiplex PCR; TCRdb's table is partial and in-frame only. Here the sample spans 200,000 to 250,000 clones, over 75% being singletons. V was pared by 4 bases and J by 4 bases, with 16 bases between. In germline, CDR1 is ENHRY, CDR2 SYGVKD. The CDR3 sequence is 15 residues long. A few counts support this clone. What it binds is not known. The study, taken as a whole, reports: As a later analysis showed, several of the most significant clusters appeared to be linked to common viral pathogens. Within a later analysis, the majority of CMV-associated TCR beta chains appeared HLA-restricted. A later analysis showed that HLA-associated TCR beta chains had undergone more clonal expansion than equally common others.

The chain couples TRBV10-3 to TRBJ1-1; possible D gene TRBD1, 5 bases. The TCR comes from a boy aged 5-17 years in good health and CMV-seronegative. Sequenced material: PBMCs. In nucleotides, the CDR3 is TGTGCCATCAGTGTTAGTGTGAGCCAGGGCACTGAAGCTTTCTTT. Protein: CAISVSVSQGTEAFF.